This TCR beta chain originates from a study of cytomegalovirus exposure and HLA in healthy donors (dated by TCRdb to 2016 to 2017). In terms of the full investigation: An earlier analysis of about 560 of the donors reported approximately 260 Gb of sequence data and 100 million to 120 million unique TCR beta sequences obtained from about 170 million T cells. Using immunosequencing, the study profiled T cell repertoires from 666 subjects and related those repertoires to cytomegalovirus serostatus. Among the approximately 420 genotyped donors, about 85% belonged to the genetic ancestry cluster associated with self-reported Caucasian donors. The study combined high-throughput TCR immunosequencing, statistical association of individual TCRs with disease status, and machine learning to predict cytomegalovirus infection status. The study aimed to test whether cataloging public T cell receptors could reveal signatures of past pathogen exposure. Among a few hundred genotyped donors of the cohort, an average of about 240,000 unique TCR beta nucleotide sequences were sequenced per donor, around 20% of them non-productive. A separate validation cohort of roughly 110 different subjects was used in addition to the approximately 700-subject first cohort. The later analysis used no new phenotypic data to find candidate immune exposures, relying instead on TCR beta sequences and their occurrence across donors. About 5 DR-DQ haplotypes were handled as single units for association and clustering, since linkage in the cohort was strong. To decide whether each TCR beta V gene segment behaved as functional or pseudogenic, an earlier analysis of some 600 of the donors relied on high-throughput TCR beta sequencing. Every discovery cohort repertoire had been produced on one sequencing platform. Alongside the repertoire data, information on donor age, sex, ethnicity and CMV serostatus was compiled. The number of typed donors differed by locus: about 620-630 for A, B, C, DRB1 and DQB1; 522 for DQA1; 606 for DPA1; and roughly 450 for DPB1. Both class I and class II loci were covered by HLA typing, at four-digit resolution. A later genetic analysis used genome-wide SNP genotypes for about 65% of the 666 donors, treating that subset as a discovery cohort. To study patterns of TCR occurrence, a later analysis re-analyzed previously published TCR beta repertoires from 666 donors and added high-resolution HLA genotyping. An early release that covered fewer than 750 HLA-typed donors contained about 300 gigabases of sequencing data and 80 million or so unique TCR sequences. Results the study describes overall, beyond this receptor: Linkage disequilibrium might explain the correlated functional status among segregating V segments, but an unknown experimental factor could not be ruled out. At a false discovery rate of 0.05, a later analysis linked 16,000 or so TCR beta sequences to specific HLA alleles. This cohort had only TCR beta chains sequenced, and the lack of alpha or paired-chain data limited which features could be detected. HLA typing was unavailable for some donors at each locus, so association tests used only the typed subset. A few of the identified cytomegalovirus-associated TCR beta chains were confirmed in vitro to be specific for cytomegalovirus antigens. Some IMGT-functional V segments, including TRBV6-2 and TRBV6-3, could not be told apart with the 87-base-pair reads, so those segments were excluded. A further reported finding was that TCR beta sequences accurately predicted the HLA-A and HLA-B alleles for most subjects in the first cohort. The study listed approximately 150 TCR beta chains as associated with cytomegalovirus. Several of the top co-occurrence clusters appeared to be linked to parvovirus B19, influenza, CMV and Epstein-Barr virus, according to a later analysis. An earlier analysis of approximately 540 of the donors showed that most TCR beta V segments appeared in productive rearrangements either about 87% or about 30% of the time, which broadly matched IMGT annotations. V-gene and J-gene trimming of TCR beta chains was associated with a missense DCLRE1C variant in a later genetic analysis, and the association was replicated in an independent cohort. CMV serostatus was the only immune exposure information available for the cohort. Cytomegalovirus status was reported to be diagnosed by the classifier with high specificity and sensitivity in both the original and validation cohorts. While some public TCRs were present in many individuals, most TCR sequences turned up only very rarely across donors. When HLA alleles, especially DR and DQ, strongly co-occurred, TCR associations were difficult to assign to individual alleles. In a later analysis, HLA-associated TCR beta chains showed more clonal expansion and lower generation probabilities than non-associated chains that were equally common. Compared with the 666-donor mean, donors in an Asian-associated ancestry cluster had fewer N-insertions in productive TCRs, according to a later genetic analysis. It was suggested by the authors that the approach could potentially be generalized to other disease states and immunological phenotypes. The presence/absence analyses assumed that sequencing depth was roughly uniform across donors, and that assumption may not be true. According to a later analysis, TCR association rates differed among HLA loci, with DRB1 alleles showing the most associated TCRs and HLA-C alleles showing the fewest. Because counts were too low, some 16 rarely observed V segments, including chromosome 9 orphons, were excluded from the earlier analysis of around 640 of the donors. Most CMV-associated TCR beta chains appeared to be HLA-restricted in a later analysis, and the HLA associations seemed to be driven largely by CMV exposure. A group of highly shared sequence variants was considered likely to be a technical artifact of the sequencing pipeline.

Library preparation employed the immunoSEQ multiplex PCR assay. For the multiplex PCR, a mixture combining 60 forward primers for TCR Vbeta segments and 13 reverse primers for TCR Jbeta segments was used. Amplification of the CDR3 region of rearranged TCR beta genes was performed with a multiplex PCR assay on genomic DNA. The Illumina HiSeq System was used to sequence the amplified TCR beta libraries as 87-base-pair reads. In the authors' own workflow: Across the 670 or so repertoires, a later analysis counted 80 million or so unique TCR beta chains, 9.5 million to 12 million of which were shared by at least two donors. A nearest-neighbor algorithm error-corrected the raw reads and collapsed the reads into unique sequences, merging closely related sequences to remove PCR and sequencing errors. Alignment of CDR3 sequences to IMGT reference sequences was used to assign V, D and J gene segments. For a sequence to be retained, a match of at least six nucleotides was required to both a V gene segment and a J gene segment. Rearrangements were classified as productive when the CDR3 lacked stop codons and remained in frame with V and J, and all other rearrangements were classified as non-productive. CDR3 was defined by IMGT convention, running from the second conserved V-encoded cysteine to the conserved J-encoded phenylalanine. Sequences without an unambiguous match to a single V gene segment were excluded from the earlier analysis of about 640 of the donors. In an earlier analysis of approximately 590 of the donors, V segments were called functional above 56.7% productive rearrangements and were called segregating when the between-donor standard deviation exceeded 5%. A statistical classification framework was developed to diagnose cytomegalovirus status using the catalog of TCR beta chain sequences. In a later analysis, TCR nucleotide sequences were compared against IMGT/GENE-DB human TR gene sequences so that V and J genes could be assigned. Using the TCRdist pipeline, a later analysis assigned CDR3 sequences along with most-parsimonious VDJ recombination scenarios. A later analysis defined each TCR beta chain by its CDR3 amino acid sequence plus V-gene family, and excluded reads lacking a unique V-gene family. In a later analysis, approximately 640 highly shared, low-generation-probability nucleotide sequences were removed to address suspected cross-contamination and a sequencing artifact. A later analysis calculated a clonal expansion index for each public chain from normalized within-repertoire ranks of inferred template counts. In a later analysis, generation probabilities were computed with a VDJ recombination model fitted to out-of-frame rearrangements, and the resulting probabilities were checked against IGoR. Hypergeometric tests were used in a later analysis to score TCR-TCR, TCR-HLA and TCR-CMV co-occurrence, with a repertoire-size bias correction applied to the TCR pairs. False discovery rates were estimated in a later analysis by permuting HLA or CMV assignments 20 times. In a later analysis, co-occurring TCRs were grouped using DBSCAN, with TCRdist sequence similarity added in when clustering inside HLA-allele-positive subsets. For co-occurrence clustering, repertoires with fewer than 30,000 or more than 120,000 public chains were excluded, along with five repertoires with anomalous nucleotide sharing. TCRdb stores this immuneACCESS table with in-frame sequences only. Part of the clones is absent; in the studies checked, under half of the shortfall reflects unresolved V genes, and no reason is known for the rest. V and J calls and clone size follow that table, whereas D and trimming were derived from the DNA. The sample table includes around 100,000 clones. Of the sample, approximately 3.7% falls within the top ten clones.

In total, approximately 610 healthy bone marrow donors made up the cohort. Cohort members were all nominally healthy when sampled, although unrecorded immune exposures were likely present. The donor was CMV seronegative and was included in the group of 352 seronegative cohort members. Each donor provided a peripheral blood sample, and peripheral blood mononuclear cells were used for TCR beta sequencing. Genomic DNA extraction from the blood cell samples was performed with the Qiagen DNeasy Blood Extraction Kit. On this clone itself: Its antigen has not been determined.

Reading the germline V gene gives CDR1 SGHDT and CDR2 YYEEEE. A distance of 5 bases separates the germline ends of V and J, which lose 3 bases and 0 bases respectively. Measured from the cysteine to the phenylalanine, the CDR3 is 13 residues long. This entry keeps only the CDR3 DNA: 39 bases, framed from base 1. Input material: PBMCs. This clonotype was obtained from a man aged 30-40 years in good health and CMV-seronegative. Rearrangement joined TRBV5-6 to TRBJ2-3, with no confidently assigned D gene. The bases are TGTGCCAGCAGCTCCACTAGCACAGATACGCAGTATTTT. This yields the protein CASSSTSTDTQYF.